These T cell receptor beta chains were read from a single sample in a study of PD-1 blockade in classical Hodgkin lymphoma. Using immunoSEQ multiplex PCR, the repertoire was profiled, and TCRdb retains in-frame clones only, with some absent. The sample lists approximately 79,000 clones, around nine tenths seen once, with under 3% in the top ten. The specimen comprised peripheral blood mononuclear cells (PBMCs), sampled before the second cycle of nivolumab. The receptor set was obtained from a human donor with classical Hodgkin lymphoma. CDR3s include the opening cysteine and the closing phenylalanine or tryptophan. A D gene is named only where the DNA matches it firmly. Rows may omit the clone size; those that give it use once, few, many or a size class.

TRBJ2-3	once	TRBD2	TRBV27	CASSLVTSPGYSTDTQYF	TGTGCCAGCAGTTTAGTGACTAGCCCGGGGTATAGCACAGATACGCAGTATTTT
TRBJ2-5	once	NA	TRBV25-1	CASSEWGLAQYF	TGTGCCAGCAGTGAATGGGGTTTAGCGCAGTACTTC
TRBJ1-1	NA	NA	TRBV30	CAWSVWGSGLNTEAFF	TGTGCCTGGAGTGTTTGGGGTTCGGGACTGAACACTGAAGCTTTCTTT
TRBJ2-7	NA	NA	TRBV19	CASTPGVMGRGVHEQYF	TGTGCCAGTACCCCGGGGGTTATGGGCCGAGGGGTCCACGAGCAGTACTTC
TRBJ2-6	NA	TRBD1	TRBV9	CASSPRGRVGANVLTF	TGTGCCAGCAGCCCCAGGGGGCGAGTCGGGGCCAACGTCCTGACTTTC
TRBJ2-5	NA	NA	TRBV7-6	CASSRRLIETQYF	TGTGCCAGCAGCCGGAGGTTAATAGAGACCCAGTACTTC
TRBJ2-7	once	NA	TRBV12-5	CASGLMRGEQYF	TGTGCTAGTGGTTTGATGCGGGGTGAGCAGTACTTC
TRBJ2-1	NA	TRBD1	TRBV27	CASSLYKGQGANEQFF	TGTGCCAGCAGTTTATATAAGGGACAGGGGGCCAATGAGCAGTTCTTC
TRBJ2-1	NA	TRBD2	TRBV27	CASSPPRLAGTYEQFF	TGTGCCAGCAGCCCGCCCAGACTAGCGGGTACCTATGAGCAGTTCTTC
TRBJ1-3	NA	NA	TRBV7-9	CASSSGNTIYF	TGTGCCAGCAGCTCGGGGAACACCATATATTTT
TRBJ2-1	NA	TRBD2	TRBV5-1	CASSRGPVAGDEQFF	TGCGCCAGCAGCCGAGGGCCAGTTGCGGGGGATGAGCAGTTCTTC
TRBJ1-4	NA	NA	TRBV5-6	CASSSGSAQRPNEKLFF	TGTGCCAGCAGCTCCGGTTCGGCCCAGCGCCCTAATGAAAAACTGTTTTTT
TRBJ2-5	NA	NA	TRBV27	CASSPLGEETQYF	TGTGCCAGCAGCCCCCTTGGCGAAGAGACCCAGTACTTC
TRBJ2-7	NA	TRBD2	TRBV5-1	CASSRYTGLAGVTSYEQYF	TGCGCCAGCAGCCGATACACTGGGCTAGCGGGAGTGACCTCCTACGAGCAGTACTTC
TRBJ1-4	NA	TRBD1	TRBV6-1	CASTPTGMLEKLFF	TGTGCCAGCACCCCGACAGGGATGCTTGAAAAACTGTTTTTT
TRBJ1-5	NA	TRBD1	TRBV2	CASSDGTELGQPQHF	TGTGCCAGCAGTGATGGGACAGAGCTCGGTCAGCCCCAGCATTTT
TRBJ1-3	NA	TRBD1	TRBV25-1	CASSEDRVVGNTIYF	TGTGCCAGCAGTGAGGACAGGGTAGTTGGAAACACCATATATTTT
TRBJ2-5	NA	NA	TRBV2	CASSWTVQETQYF	TGTGCCAGCAGTTGGACAGTCCAAGAGACCCAGTACTTC
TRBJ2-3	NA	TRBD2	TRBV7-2	CASSQGLSGITDTQYF	TGTGCCAGCAGCCAAGGACTAAGCGGGATCACAGATACGCAGTATTTT
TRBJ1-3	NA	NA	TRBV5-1	CASSLLTGSSSGNTIYF	TGCGCCAGCAGCTTGCTCACCGGGTCGAGCTCTGGAAACACCATATATTTT
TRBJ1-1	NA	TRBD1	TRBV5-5	CASRLTGHWNTEAFF	TGTGCCAGCAGGTTGACAGGGCATTGGAACACTGAAGCTTTCTTT
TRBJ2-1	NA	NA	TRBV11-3	CASSFGGPSSYNEQFF	TGTGCCAGCAGCTTCGGCGGGCCAAGCTCCTACAATGAGCAGTTCTTC
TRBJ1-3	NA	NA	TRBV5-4	CASSLFGNTIYF	TGTGCCAGCAGCCTATTCGGAAACACCATATATTTT
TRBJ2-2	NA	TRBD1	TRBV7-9	CASSLGTGNTGELFF	TGTGCCAGCAGCTTAGGGACAGGGAACACCGGGGAGCTGTTTTTT
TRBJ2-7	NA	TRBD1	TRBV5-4	CASSLSGTGEHEQYF	TGTGCCAGCAGCTTGAGCGGGACAGGGGAGCACGAGCAGTACTTC
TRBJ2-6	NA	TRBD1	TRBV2	CAKDRGISGANVLTF	TGTGCCAAGGACAGGGGTATCTCTGGGGCCAACGTCCTGACTTTC
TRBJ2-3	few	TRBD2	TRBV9	CASSPLGASGISTDTQYF	TGTGCCAGCAGCCCCCTGGGGGCTAGCGGGATCAGCACAGATACGCAGTATTTT
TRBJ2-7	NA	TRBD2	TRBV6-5	CASSPWTSETYEQYF	TGTGCCAGCAGTCCCTGGACTAGCGAGACCTACGAGCAGTACTTC
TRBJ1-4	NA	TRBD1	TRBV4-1	CASSQAQDRGNEKLFF	TGCGCCAGCAGCCAGGCCCAGGACAGGGGAAATGAAAAACTGTTTTTT
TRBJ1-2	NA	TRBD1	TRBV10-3	CAISAGSKGQEYGYTF	TGTGCCATCAGTGCGGGTAGTAAGGGACAGGAGTATGGCTACACCTTC
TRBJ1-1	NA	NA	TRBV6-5	CASSYGLGEAFF	TGTGCCAGCAGTTACGGATTGGGTGAAGCTTTCTTT
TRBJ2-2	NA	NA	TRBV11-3	CASSLGGFSGGELFF	TGTGCCAGCAGCTTAGGGGGATTTTCCGGCGGGGAGCTGTTTTTT
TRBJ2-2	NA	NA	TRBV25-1	CASSAFDRFGGELFF	TGTGCCAGCAGTGCCTTTGACAGATTTGGCGGGGAGCTGTTTTTT
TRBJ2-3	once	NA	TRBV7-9	CASSNSGPTDTQYF	TGTGCCAGCAGCAATAGCGGACCCACAGATACGCAGTATTTT
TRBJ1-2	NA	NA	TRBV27	CASTQYPQVLYGYTF	TGTGCCAGCACCCAATACCCACAGGTGCTCTATGGCTACACCTTC
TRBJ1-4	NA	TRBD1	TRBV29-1	CSVGDRVEKLFF	TGCAGCGTTGGGGACAGGGTCGAAAAACTGTTTTTT
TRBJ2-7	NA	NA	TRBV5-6	CASSFGGPRYEQYF	TGTGCCAGCAGCTTTGGGGGGCCCCGGTACGAGCAGTACTTC
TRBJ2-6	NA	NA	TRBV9	CASSKQPSGPGANVLTF	TGTGCCAGCAGTAAACAGCCGAGCGGGCCGGGGGCCAACGTCCTGACTTTC
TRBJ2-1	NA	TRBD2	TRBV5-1	CASSFPLAGESNEQFF	TGCGCCAGCAGCTTCCCACTAGCGGGAGAAAGTAATGAGCAGTTCTTC
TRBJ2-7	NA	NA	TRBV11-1	CASSQWRGEKYF	TGTGCCAGCAGTCAATGGAGGGGAGAAAAGTACTTC
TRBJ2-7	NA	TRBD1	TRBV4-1	CASSSRQGPTGGSYEQYF	TGCGCCAGCAGCTCCCGACAGGGTCCCACAGGCGGCTCCTACGAGCAGTACTTC
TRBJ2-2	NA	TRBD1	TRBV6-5	CASRDQQGYPGELFF	TGTGCCAGCAGAGACCAACAGGGGTATCCCGGGGAGCTGTTTTTT
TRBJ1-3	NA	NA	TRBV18	CASSPPKGRAGNTIYF	TGTGCCAGCTCACCACCTAAAGGCAGGGCTGGAAACACCATATATTTT
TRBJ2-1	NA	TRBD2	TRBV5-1	CASSSTRGVNEQFF	TGCGCCAGCAGCTCCACCCGGGGGGTCAATGAGCAGTTCTTC
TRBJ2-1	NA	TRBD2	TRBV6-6	CASLAGKFQGANEQFF	TGTGCCAGCCTAGCGGGGAAGTTCCAGGGCGCCAATGAGCAGTTCTTC
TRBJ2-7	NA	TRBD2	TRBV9	CASSAPGTSGWGYEQYF	TGTGCCAGCAGCGCACCCGGGACTAGCGGGTGGGGCTACGAGCAGTACTTC
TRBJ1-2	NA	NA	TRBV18	CASSPSSGYTF	TGTGCCAGCTCACCTAGTAGTGGCTACACCTTC
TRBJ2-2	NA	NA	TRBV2	CASTGWGGELFF	TGTGCCAGCACAGGCTGGGGCGGGGAGCTGTTTTTT
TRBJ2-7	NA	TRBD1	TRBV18	CASSRSGIGTGGREQYF	TGTGCCAGCTCCCGGTCGGGTATCGGGACAGGGGGTCGCGAGCAGTACTTC